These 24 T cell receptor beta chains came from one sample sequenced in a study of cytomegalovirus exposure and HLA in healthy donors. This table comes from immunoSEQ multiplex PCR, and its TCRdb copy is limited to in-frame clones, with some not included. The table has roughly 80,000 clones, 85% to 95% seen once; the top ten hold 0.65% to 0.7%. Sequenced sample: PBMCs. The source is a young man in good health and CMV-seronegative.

This CDR3 reads CAISGPEGGTDTQYF. In DNA form, the CDR3 reads TGTGCCATCAGTGGCCCCGAGGGAGGCACAGATACGCAGTATTTT. This chain joins TRBV10-3 and TRBJ2-3; D might be TRBD2 (5 bases). V gave up 4 bases and J gave up 1 base, with 12 bases separating them. The CDR3 has 15 amino acids. Germline CDR1 and CDR2: ENHRY and SYGVKD.

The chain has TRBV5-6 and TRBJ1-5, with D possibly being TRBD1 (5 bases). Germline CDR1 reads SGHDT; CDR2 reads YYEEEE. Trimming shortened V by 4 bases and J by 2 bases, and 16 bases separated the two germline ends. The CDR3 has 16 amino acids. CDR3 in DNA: TGTGCCAGCAGCCGGGGACTTGGGATGGGCAATCAGCCCCAGCATTTT. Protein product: CASSRGLGMGNQPQHF.

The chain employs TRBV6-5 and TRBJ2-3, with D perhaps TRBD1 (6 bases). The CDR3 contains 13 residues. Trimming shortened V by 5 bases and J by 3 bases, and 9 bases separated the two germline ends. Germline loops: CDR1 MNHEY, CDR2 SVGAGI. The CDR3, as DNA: TGTGCCAGCAGTGCACAGGGAACAGATACGCAGTATTTT. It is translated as CASSAQGTDTQYF.

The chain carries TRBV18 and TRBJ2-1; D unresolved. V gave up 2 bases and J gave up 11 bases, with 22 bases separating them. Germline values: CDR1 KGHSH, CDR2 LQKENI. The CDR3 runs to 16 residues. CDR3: CASSPEGTTISTKQFF. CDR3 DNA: TGTGCCAGCTCACCAGAAGGCACTACGATAAGTACGAAGCAGTTCTTC.

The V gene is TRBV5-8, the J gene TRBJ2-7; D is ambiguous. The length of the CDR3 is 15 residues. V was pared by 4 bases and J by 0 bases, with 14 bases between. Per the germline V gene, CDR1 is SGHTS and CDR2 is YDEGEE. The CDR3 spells CASSPNQVLSYEQYF. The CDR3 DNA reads TGTGCCAGCAGCCCGAATCAGGTACTCTCCTACGAGCAGTACTTC.

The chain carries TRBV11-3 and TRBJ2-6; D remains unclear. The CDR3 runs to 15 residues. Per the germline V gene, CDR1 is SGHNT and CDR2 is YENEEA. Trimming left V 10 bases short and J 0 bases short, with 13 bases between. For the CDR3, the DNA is TGTGCCATCCTAGACGGGTCCTCTGGGGCCAACGTCCTGACTTTC. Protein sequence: CAILDGSSGANVLTF. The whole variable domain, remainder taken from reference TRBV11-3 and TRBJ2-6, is EAGVVQSPRYKIIEKKQPVAFWCNPISGHNTLYWYLQNLGQGPELLIRYENEEAVDDSQLPKDRFSAERLKGVDSTLKIQPAELGDSAVYLCAILDGSSGANVLTFGAGSRLTVL.

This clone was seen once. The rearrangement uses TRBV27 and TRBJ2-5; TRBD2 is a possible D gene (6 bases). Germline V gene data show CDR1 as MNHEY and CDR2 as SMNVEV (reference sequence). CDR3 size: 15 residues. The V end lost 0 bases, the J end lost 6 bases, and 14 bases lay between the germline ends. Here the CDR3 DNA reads TGTGCCAGCAGTTTATCGGGCGGGGCTGGAAAGACCCAGTACTTC. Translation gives CASSLSGGAGKTQYF.

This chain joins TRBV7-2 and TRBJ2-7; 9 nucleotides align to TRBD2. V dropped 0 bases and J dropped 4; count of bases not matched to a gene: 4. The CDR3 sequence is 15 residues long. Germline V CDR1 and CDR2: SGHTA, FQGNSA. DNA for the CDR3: TGTGCCAGCAGCTTAGCAGCGGGAGGATCTTACGAGCAGTACTTC. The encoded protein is CASSLAAGGSYEQYF.

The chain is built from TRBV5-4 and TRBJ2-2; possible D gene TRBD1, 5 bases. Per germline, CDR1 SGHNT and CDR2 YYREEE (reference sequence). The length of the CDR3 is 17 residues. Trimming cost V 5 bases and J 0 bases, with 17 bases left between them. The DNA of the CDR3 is TGTGCCAGCAGAAAAGGGGTCCAGGGTTCGAACACCGGGGAGCTGTTTTTT. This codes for CASRKGVQGSNTGELFF.

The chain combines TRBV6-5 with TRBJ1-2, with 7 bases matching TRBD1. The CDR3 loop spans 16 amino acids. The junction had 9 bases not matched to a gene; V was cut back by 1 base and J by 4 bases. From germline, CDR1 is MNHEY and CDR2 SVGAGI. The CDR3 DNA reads TGTGCCAGCAGTTACTTTCCGACAGGGAGGATCTATGGCTACACCTTC. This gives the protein CASSYFPTGRIYGYTF.

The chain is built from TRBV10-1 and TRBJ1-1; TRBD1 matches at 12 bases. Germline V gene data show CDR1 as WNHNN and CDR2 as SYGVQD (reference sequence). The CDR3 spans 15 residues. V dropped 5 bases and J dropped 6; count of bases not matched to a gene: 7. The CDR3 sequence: CASSPPGQGAAEAFF. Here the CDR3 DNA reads TGCGCCAGCAGTCCCCCGGGACAGGGGGCCGCTGAAGCTTTCTTT.

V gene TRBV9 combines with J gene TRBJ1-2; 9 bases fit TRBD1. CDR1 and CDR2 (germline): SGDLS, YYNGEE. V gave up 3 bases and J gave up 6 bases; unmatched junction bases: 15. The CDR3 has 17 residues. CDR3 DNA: TGTGCCAGCAGCGCCGGACAGGGGTCCCCTCGGGGGGATGGCTACACCTTC. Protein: CASSAGQGSPRGDGYTF. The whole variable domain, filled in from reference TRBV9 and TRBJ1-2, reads DSGVTQTPKHLITATGQRVTLRCSPRSGDLSVYWYQQSLDQGLQFLIQYYNGEERAKGNILERFSAQQFPDLHSELNLSSLELGDSALYFCASSAGQGSPRGDGYTFGSGTRLTVV.

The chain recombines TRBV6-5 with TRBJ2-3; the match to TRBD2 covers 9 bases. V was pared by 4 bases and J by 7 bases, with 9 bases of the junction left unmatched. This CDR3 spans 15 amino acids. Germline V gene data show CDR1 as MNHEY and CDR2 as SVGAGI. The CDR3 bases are TGTGCCAGCAGTTTCGTTAGCGGGGGCGCGCATACGCAGTATTTT. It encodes CASSFVSGGAHTQYF.

The CDR3 spells CASSISDTQYF. The CDR3 DNA follows: TGTGCCAGCAGTATCTCAGATACGCAGTATTTT. This chain joins TRBV25-1 and TRBJ2-3; no clear D. Per the germline V gene, CDR1 is MGHDK and CDR2 is SYGVNS. The V end lost 5 bases, the J end lost 4 bases, and 4 bases lay between the germline ends. The CDR3 contains 11 residues.

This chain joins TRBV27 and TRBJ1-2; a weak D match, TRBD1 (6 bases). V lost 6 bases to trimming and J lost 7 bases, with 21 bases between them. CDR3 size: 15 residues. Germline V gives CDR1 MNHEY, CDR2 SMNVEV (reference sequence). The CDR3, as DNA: TGTGCCAGCAGATCTCCGGTGGACAGAGGGTTTGGCTACACCTTC. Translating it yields CASRSPVDRGFGYTF.

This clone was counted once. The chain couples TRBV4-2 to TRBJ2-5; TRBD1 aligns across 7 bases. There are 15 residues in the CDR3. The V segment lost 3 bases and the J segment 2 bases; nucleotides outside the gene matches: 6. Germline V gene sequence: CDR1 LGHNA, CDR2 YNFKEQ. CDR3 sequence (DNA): TGTGCCAGCAGCCAGGGAGACAGGGTGCAAGAGACCCAGTACTTC. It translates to CASSQGDRVQETQYF.

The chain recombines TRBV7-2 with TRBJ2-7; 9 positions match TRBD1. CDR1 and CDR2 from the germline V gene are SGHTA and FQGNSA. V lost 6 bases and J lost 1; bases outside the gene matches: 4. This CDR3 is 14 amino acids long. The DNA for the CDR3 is TGTGCCAGCAGTTCCGGGACAGGGTCCTACGAGCAGTACTTC. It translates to CASSSGTGSYEQYF.

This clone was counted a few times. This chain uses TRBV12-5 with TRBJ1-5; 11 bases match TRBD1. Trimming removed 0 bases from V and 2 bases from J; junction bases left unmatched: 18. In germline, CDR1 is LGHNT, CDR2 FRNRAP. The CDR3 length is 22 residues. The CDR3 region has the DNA TGTGCTAGTGGTTTGGTAAGTTCGTGGAGGACAGGGGGCGTCAGAGGCAATCAGCCCCAGCATTTT. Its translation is CASGLVSSWRTGGVRGNQPQHF.

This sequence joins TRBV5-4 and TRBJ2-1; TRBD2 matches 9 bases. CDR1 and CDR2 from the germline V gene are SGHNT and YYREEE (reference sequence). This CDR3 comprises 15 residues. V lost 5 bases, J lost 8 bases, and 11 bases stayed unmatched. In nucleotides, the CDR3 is TGTGCCAGCAGTTCGGCGAGCGGGGGGCGGGATGAGCAGTTCTTC. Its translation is CASSSASGGRDEQFF.

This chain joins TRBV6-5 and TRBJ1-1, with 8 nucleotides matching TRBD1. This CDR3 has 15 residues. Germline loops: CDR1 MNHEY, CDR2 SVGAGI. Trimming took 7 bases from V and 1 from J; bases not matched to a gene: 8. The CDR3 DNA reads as TGTGCCAGCAAAAAAGGAGGGACAGGGAACACTGAAGCTTTCTTT. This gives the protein CASKKGGTGNTEAFF.

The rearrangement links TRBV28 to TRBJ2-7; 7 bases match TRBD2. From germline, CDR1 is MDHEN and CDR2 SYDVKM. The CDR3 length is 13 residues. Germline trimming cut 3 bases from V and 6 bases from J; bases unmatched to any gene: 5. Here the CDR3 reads CASSFGPGGEQYF. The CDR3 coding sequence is TGTGCCAGCAGTTTCGGGCCGGGAGGCGAGCAGTACTTC.

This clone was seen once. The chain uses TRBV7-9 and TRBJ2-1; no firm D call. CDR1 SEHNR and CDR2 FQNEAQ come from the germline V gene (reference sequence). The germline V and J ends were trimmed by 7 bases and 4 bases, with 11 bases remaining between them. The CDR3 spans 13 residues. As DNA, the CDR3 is TGTGCCAGCACTAAGGCGGTTTACAATGAGCAGTTCTTC. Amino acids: CASTKAVYNEQFF.

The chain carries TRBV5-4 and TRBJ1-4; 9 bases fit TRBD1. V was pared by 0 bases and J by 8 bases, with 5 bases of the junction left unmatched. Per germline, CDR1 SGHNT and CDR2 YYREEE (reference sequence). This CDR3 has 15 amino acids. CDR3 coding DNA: TGTGCCAGCAGCTTGGCAGGGACAGGGCCGGAAAAACTGTTTTTT. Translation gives CASSLAGTGPEKLFF.

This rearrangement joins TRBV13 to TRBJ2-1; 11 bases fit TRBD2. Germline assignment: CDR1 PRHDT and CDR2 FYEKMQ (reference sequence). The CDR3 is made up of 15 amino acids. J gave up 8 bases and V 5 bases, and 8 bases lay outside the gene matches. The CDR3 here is CASSPFSGRDHEQFF. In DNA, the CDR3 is TGTGCCAGCAGCCCCTTTAGCGGGAGGGACCATGAGCAGTTCTTC.